The clone carrying this T cell receptor (beta chain) was seen a handful of times. Its specificity is not known. The sample originates from a study of T cells after yellow fever vaccination. Findings and limits, study-wide: Some clonotypes were seen in both the CD4 and the CD8 compartments. These made up a small share and likely arose from convergent recombination.

Germline V gene data show CDR1 as DFQATT and CDR2 as SNEGSKA (reference sequence). Trimming shortened V by 4 bases and J by 1 base, and 11 bases separated the two germline ends. This CDR3 region has 14 residues. In making TCR cDNA, 5'RACE template switching added a universal primer site and UMIs to it. TCRdb redid the calling of the 5' RACE reads with MiXCR, one entry per CDR3 protein. Of hundreds of thousands of distinct CDR3 sequences listed, around 19% are singletons. The receptor comes from a man between 18 and 35 years old who received the YFV17D yellow fever vaccine. The sequencing here drew on PBMCs, taken before the yellow fever booster vaccination. The chain links TRBV20-1 to TRBJ1-3; D call uncertain. The CDR3 bases are TGCAGTGCTAAAGCGGGAGTTTCTGGAAACACCATATATTTT. Amino acids: CSAKAGVSGNTIYF.